Here is one T cell receptor (beta chain) with its context. Its target is not known. The length of the CDR3 is 15 residues. The V gene's germline CDR1 is LNHDA and CDR2 SQIVND (reference sequence). V lost 7 bases and J 5 bases, leaving 18 bases between the germline ends. TCRdb re-called the reads with MiXCR, one entry per CDR3 protein. The table lists some 280,000 distinct CDR3 sequences, around 13% of them singletons, with around 8.7% in the top ten. The sample belongs to a study of T cell repertoires in cytomegalovirus infection. Overall study: It can be stated that public TCR beta signatures indicated CMV infection as well as a matching HLA type.

General study findings and limits: Dominating the ex vivo response were HLA-C-restricted CMV-specific TCR beta clonotypes. The cumulative frequency of public TCR beta families identified carriers of CMV plus the relevant HLA.

This chain joins TRBV19 and TRBJ2-1; D may be TRBD1 (5 bases). The source is a human donor in good health (CMV status not recorded). Some clones in this sample may be carry-over from other donors' samples. The sequenced sample was PBMCs. The CDR3 sequence: CASTPRQGVNNEQFF. CDR3 DNA: TGTGCCAGTACCCCCCGGCAGGGTGTCAACAATGAGCAGTTCTTC.